Following are 31 T cell receptor beta chains from one sample sequenced in a study of blood T cell repertoires in COVID-19. TCRdb's table, derived via immunoSEQ multiplex PCR, lists solely in-frame clones and lacks some. The sample lists about 240,000 clones, about 85% seen once, with about 9.4% in the top ten. The specimen was peripheral blood. The receptors come from a woman aged 50 to 60 with COVID-19, enrolled during active disease.

This rearrangement joins TRBV3-1 (or the pseudogene TRBV3-2) to TRBJ2-2; no firm D call. V gave up 4 bases and J gave up 0 bases, with 12 bases separating them. This CDR3 contains 16 residues. In germline, CDR1 is LGHDT, CDR2 YNNKEL (reference sequence). Here the CDR3 DNA reads TGTGCCAGCAGCCGGAGAGCAAGCTCGAACACCGGGGAGCTGTTTTTT. It translates to CASSRRASSNTGELFF.

The chain recombines TRBV27 with TRBJ2-7; possible D gene TRBD1, 5 bases. V was trimmed by 5 bases and J by 5 bases, leaving 13 bases between them. This CDR3 region has 13 residues. The V gene's germline CDR1 is MNHEY and CDR2 SMNVEV (reference sequence). CDR3 loop: CASSRQGMNEQYV. The CDR3 DNA sequence: TGTGCCAGCAGTAGGCAGGGTATGAACGAGCAGTACGTC.

V and J are TRBV5-1 and TRBJ2-3; TRBD1 agrees at 8 bases. Trimming removed 2 bases from V and 5 bases from J; junction bases left unmatched: 7. Germline-derived CDR1 and CDR2 are SGHRS and YFSETQ. The CDR3 length is 15 residues. The CDR3 DNA sequence: TGCGCCAGCAGCTTCGGACAGGGTATAATAGATACGCAGTATTTT. Translation: CASSFGQGIIDTQYF.

The V call is TRBV7-9, the J call TRBJ2-3; TRBD2 matches at 13 bases. The ends lost 4 bases at V and 4 bases at J; junction bases unmatched: 11. CDR3 length: 18 residues. Looked up from germline, CDR1 is SEHNR and CDR2 is FQNEAQ (reference sequence). CDR3 region: CASSSRARLAGGADTQYF. For the CDR3, the DNA is TGTGCCAGCAGCTCCCGGGCTCGACTAGCGGGGGGAGCAGATACGCAGTATTTT.

Worth noting for this clone: Other DNA sequences in this sample translate to the same CDR3. The chain has TRBV5-4 and TRBJ2-5; D uncertain. Per germline, CDR1 SGHNT and CDR2 YYREEE (reference sequence). The CDR3 length is 11 residues. V was trimmed by 2 bases and J by 5 bases, leaving 4 bases between them. CDR3 amino acids: CASSLRETQYF. Written as DNA, the CDR3 is TGTGCCAGCAGCTTACGGGAGACCCAGTACTTC.

A few counts support this clone. The gene calls are TRBV24-1 and TRBJ2-1; no firm D call. This CDR3 is built from 12 residues. V gave up 9 bases and J gave up 3 bases, with 8 bases separating them. Germline CDR1 is KGHDR and CDR2 is SFDVKD. CDR3 loop: CATQSDYNEQFF. CDR3 sequence (DNA): TGTGCCACCCAGTCTGACTACAATGAGCAGTTCTTC.

This clone was observed once. This chain uses TRBV5-1 with TRBJ2-2, with TRBD2 matching 9 bases. The CDR3 sequence is 16 residues long. V gave up 1 base and J gave up 1 base; unmatched junction bases: 2. Germline V gives CDR1 SGHRS, CDR2 YFSETQ. The CDR3 loop reads CASSLKLAGNTGELFF. The CDR3 nucleotides read TGCGCCAGCAGCTTGAAACTAGCGGGGAACACCGGGGAGCTGTTTTTT. Filled out from reference TRBV5-1 and TRBJ2-2, the complete variable domain reads KAGVTQTPRYLIKTRGQQVTLSCSPISGHRSVSWYQQTPGQGLQFLFEYFSETQRNKGNFPGRFSGRQFSNSRSEMNVSTLELGDSALYLCASSLKLAGNTGELFFGEGSRLTVL.

V usage is TRBV12-5 and J usage is TRBJ2-3, with TRBD2 matching 9 bases. The CDR3 extends over 19 amino acids. From germline, CDR1 is LGHNT and CDR2 FRNRAP. The ends lost 3 bases at V and 6 bases at J; junction bases unmatched: 19. CDR3 in DNA: TGTGCTAGTGGTTTTGGCCCCGGTGTGACTAGCGGTTCCCCTGATACGCAGTATTTT. This encodes CASGFGPGVTSGSPDTQYF.

This chain joins TRBV5-1 and TRBJ1-1; no clear D gene. V lost 4 bases, J lost 3 bases, and 16 bases lay in between. Germline CDR1 SGHRS, CDR2 YFSETQ. This CDR3 contains 15 residues. Here the CDR3 DNA reads TGCGCCAGCAGCCAATACCAGGCGAGTTACACTGAAGCTTTCTTT. It encodes CASSQYQASYTEAFF. Using reference TRBV5-1 and TRBJ1-1 for the parts outside the CDR3, the full variable domain is KAGVTQTPRYLIKTRGQQVTLSCSPISGHRSVSWYQQTPGQGLQFLFEYFSETQRNKGNFPGRFSGRQFSNSRSEMNVSTLELGDSALYLCASSQYQASYTEAFFGQGTRLTVV.

V usage is TRBV27 and J usage is TRBJ2-3; 8 bases agree with TRBD2. CDR3 length: 16 residues. CDR1 MNHEY and CDR2 SMNVEV come from the germline V gene (reference sequence). With 7 bases clipped from V and 1 base from J, the junction kept 10 bases outside the gene matches. The CDR3 bases are TGTGCCAGCATGAGGAGCGGGGGCCGCCGCACAGATACGCAGTATTTT. Translated, it gives CASMRSGGRRTDTQYF.

The chain recombines TRBV4-3 with TRBJ2-1; D call uncertain. The CDR3 loop spans 14 amino acids. Germline assignment: CDR1 LGHNA and CDR2 YSLEER. Deletions cut 1 base from V and 4 bases from J, with 8 bases between. CDR3 loop: CASSQGSKYNEQFF. The CDR3, as DNA: TGCGCCAGCAGCCAAGGGAGCAAGTACAATGAGCAGTTCTTC.

The chain joins TRBV10-3 to TRBJ2-7, with D possibly TRBD2 on 5 matching bases. The CDR3 contains 16 residues. In germline, CDR1 is ENHRY, CDR2 SYGVKD. The V end lost 5 bases, the J end lost 5 bases, and 22 bases lay between the germline ends. For the CDR3, the DNA is TGTGCCATCAGTTACCGAGGGTCATCCGAGGTCCACGAGCAGTACTTC. Translation gives CAISYRGSSEVHEQYF.

The CDR3 nucleotides read TGTGCCACCAGTGCTACAGGGGGCGACACCGGGGAGCTGTTTTTT. It is translated as CATSATGGDTGELFF. J is TRBJ2-2 and V is TRBV24-1; 9 bases fit TRBD1. Germline trimming cut 5 bases from V and 3 bases from J; bases unmatched to any gene: 3. The CDR3 consists of 15 residues. Germline V gene lookup returns CDR1 KGHDR and CDR2 SFDVKD.

The chain uses TRBV5-5 and TRBJ1-3; possible D gene TRBD1, 6 bases. The germline V gene encodes CDR1 SGHKS and CDR2 YYEKEE (reference sequence). Trimming removed 4 bases from V and 5 bases from J, with 16 bases in between. The CDR3 consists of 15 residues. The DNA for the CDR3 is TGTGCCAGCAGCAGGGACGGGGGGGGCCGAAACACCATATATTTT. It codes for CASSRDGGGRNTIYF.

This chain connects TRBV6-2 or TRBV6-3 to TRBJ1-2, with D unresolved. The ends were cut back, 2 bases at V and 8 bases at J, with 15 bases in the middle. CDR3 length: 14 amino acids. Germline V lookup: CDR1 MNHEY, CDR2 SVGEGT. The CDR3 nucleotides read TGTGCCAGCAGTTACCATGACCCTCGAGGAGGCTACACCTTC. Protein: CASSYHDPRGGYTF.

This clone showed up just once. The rearrangement uses TRBV10-3 and TRBJ2-2; 14 bases agree with TRBD2. CDR3 size: 19 residues. Germline CDR1 reads ENHRY; CDR2 reads SYGVKD. V shed 4 bases and J 1 base; nucleotides not matched to a gene: 8. CDR3 coding DNA: TGTGCCATCAGTGGGGAAGGGACTAGCGGGGGACAGAACACCGGGGAGCTGTTTTTT. Translating it yields CAISGEGTSGGQNTGELFF.

The chain recombines TRBV7-2 with TRBJ2-7, with D possibly matching TRBD1 (5 bases). CDR3 size: 13 residues. V was clipped by 5 bases and J by 6 bases, with 14 bases between them. Germline V gives CDR1 SGHTA, CDR2 FQGNSA. The CDR3 region is CASSRCQGCEQYF. The DNA for the CDR3 is TGTGCCAGCAGCCGTTGTCAGGGCTGCGAGCAGTACTTC.

This clone was found many times. The chain employs TRBV7-9 and TRBJ2-2; 10 nucleotides match TRBD1. Germline CDR1 is SEHNR and CDR2 is FQNEAQ (reference sequence). This CDR3 spans 16 amino acids. V gave up 6 bases and J gave up 4 bases; unmatched junction bases: 8. The CDR3, as DNA: TGTGCCAGCAGACCGACAGGGGGCAAGGGCACCGGGGAGCTGTTTTTT. Amino acid sequence: CASRPTGGKGTGELFF.

The V gene is TRBV19, the J gene TRBJ2-1; 9 bases are a match to TRBD1. From germline, CDR1 is LNHDA and CDR2 SQIVND (reference sequence). V gave up 3 bases and J gave up 9 bases; unmatched junction bases: 9. The CDR3 length is 15 residues. For the CDR3, the DNA is TGTGCCAGTAGTATCCGGGACAGGGCAGGCGGTGAGCAGTTCTTC. Translated: CASSIRDRAGGEQFF. The whole variable domain, remainder taken from reference TRBV19 and TRBJ2-1, is DGGITQSPKYLFRKEGQNVTLSCEQNLNHDAMYWYRQDPGQGLRLIYYSQIVNDFQKGDIAEGYSVSREKKESFPLTVTSAQKNPTAFYLCASSIRDRAGGEQFFGPGTRLTVL.

The CDR3 bases are TGTGCCAGCCCCCAAACAGGGTTCCTTTACAATGAGCAGTTCTTC. It is translated as CASPQTGFLYNEQFF. The gene calls are TRBV2 and TRBJ2-1, with D possibly being TRBD1 (6 bases). The CDR3 is 15 amino acids. Germline-derived CDR1 and CDR2 are SNHLY and FYNNEI. V lost 8 bases and J 4 bases, leaving 18 bases between the germline ends.

V gene TRBV19 combines with J gene TRBJ1-6; weak D call: TRBD1 (6 bases). The CDR3 has 17 amino acids. V dropped 5 bases and J dropped 9 bases, with 23 bases sitting between them. Per germline, CDR1 LNHDA and CDR2 SQIVND (reference sequence). The chain's CDR3 is CASSLPPQGSTGSPLHF. The CDR3 DNA sequence: TGTGCCAGTAGTCTCCCTCCCCAGGGGTCCACTGGTTCACCCCTCCACTTT.

The chain carries TRBV2 and TRBJ1-6; D is unclear. Germline V gene lookup returns CDR1 SNHLY and CDR2 FYNNEI. V lost 1 base and J 7 bases, leaving 14 bases between the germline ends. This CDR3 contains 16 residues. The CDR3 protein is CASSEESGPWNSPLHF. The CDR3 DNA follows: TGTGCCAGCAGTGAAGAGTCAGGCCCGTGGAATTCACCCCTCCACTTT.

The chain combines TRBV5-8 with TRBJ2-7, with TRBD1 as a possible D gene (5 bases). Deletions cut 8 bases from V and 3 bases from J, with 12 bases between. There are 12 residues in the CDR3. CDR1 and CDR2 (germline): SGHTS, YDEGEE. The DNA for the CDR3 is TGTGCCAGTGCAGGGAAATACTACGAGCAGTACGTC. Its protein is CASAGKYYEQYV.

This chain uses TRBV5-1 with TRBJ1-1, with TRBD1 matching over 7 bases. This CDR3 has 15 residues. V shed 5 bases and J 1 base; nucleotides not matched to a gene: 8. Germline assignment: CDR1 SGHRS and CDR2 YFSETQ. The CDR3 nucleotides are TGCGCCAGCAGTCCCGGGACAGTCCCGAACACTGAAGCTTTCTTT. It specifies CASSPGTVPNTEAFF.

CDR3 nucleotides: TGTGCTAGTCAAGATCTAATCGGCAATGAGCAGTTCTTC. Translating it yields CASQDLIGNEQFF. The chain is built from TRBV12-5 and TRBJ2-1; D is ambiguous. CDR3 length: 13 amino acids. The V and J ends lost 8 bases and 6 bases respectively, with 14 bases between them. Per germline, CDR1 LGHNT and CDR2 FRNRAP.

This clone has only one observation. V gene TRBV5-4 combines with J gene TRBJ2-3; possibly TRBD1 for D (7 bases). Germline CDR1 reads SGHNT; CDR2 reads YYREEE (reference sequence). CDR3 length: 15 residues. V lost 3 bases and J 5 bases, leaving 16 bases between the germline ends. This chain's CDR3 is CASSSEDQGGDTQYF. The DNA for the CDR3 is TGTGCCAGCAGCTCCGAGGACCAGGGGGGAGATACGCAGTATTTT.

The chain uses TRBV10-3 and TRBJ1-6; D unresolved. The CDR3 contains 13 residues. Looked up from germline, CDR1 is ENHRY and CDR2 is SYGVKD. V was cut by 7 bases and J by 7 bases, with 11 bases left in between. Here the CDR3 reads CAINSAGNSPLHF. CDR3 in DNA: TGTGCCATCAACTCGGCGGGGAATTCACCCCTCCACTTT.

This clone was recorded only once. The chain joins TRBV27 to TRBJ2-4, with TRBD2 as a possible D gene (6 bases). CDR3 length: 13 residues. The V end was cut by 3 bases, the J end by 8 bases, with 11 bases between. The germline CDR1 and CDR2 sequences are MNHEY and SMNVEV (reference sequence). The CDR3 coding sequence is TGTGCCAGCAGTTTGTGGGGGGAGGACATTCAGTACTTC. Translated: CASSLWGEDIQYF.

This chain uses TRBV10-2 with TRBJ1-5, with D tentatively TRBD1 (5 bases). Between the trimmed V and J ends, which lost 9 bases and 8 bases, there was a span of 17 bases. Germline CDR1 and CDR2: WSHSY and SAAADI. CDR3 size: 13 residues. The CDR3 nucleotides are TGCGCCAGTTGTCAGGGTTTGGAGAAGCCCCAGCATTTT. Encoded protein: CASCQGLEKPQHF.

The chain links TRBV7-9 to TRBJ1-2; perhaps TRBD1 as D (5 bases). In germline, CDR1 is SEHNR, CDR2 FQNEAQ (reference sequence). This CDR3 region has 15 residues. The ends were cut back, 0 bases at V and 6 bases at J, with 14 bases in the middle. CDR3: CASSLAWRGVNGYTF. The CDR3 DNA reads TGTGCCAGCAGCTTAGCCTGGCGGGGGGTTAATGGCTACACCTTC.

The gene calls are TRBV15 and TRBJ1-4; weak D call: TRBD1 (6 bases). CDR1 and CDR2 (germline): LNHNV, YYDKDF (reference sequence). V lost 5 bases and J lost 3, with 16 bases in between. The CDR3 sequence is 16 residues long. The CDR3 bases are TGTGCCACCAGCCCCTCCCCAACAGGGTCTAATGAAAAACTGTTTTTT. The encoded protein is CATSPSPTGSNEKLFF. Supplemented by reference TRBV15 and TRBJ1-4, the full variable domain reads DAMVIQNPRYQVTQFGKPVTLSCSQTLNHNVMYWYQQKSSQAPKLLFHYYDKDFNNEADTPDNFQSRRPNTSFCFLDIRSPGLGDTAMYLCATSPSPTGSNEKLFFGSGTQLSVL.